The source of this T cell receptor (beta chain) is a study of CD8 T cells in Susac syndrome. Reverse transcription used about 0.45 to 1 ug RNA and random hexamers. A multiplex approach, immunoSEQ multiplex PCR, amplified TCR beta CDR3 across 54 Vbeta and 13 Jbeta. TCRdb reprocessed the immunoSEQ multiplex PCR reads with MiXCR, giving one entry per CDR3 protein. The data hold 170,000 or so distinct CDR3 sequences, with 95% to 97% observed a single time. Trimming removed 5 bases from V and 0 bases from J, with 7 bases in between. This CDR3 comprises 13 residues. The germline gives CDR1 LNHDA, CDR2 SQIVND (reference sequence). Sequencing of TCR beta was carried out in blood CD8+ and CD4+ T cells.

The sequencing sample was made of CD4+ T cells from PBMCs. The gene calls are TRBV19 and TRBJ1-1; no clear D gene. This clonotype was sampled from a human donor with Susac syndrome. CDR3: CASSETLNTEAFF. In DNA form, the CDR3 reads TGTGCCAGTAGTGAAACCCTGAACACTGAAGCTTTCTTT.